This T cell receptor beta chain was retrieved from a study of T-cell reconstitution after alpha-beta-depleted transplantation in children. Study-level findings and limits: After one year, T-cell counts and TCRbeta diversity mostly came from new T cells. There were reportedly several hundred expanded graft clones from which alpha-beta T cells came about two months after transplant.

For TCRbeta, the library was prepared with unique molecular identifiers. TCRdb recomputed calls from the PCR reads with MiXCR, one row per CDR3 protein. Here the sample spans some 600,000 distinct CDR3 sequences, roughly 13% being singletons. Germline loops: CDR1 GTSNPN, CDR2 SVGIG (reference sequence). The V segment lost 3 bases and the J segment 2 bases; nucleotides outside the gene matches: 10. This CDR3 is 15 amino acids long. A note on this clonotype: What it binds is unknown.

This clonotype was obtained from a male patient aged 5 to 17 who had a stem cell transplant for acute myeloid leukemia, so the T cells may come from the graft donor. This sequence joins TRBV30 and TRBJ2-7, with 7 bases lining up with TRBD1. The sample was PBMCs, mostly from graft donor cells, taken 360 days after TCRalphabeta/CD19-depleted stem cell transplant. CDR3 DNA sequence: TGTGCCTGGAGGGACCGGGACAGAGAACCCTACGAGCAGTACTTC. This sequence encodes CAWRDRDREPYEQYF. Based on the CDR3 plus reference TRBV30 and TRBJ2-7, the full variable domain is SQTIHQWPATLVQPVGSPLSLECTVEGTSNPNLYWYRQAAGRGLQLLFYSVGIGQISSEVPQNLSASRPQDRQFILSSKKLLLSDSGFYLCAWRDRDREPYEQYFGPGTRLTVT.